Listed below are T cell receptor beta chains from one sample, sequenced in a study of OX40 agonist ivuxolimab in advanced cancers. Sequenced by immunoSEQ multiplex PCR; TCRdb stores in-frame clones only, minus some. Of roughly 80,000 clones listed, nearly 95% are singletons. Here the sequenced sample was CD4+ or CD8+ T cells sorted from blood, taken in a trial of the OX40 agonist ivuxolimab. Source of these receptors: an adult with an advanced solid tumor such as melanoma, head and neck, liver or kidney cancer. The CDR3 runs from the conserved cysteine through the conserved F or W. A D gene is named only where the DNA matches it firmly. Expanded clones get a size class; other rows say once, few or many, or leave the size out.

CDR3 DNA	CDR3 protein	D gene	V gene	J gene	clone size
TGTGCCAGTACCATGTTTGGTGGGGGTACAGATACGCAGTATTTT	CASTMFGGGTDTQYF	-	TRBV19	TRBJ2-3	-
TGTGCCAGCAGTTTGTTGGGAGATCATCAGCCCCAGCATTTT	CASSLLGDHQPQHF	-	TRBV27	TRBJ1-5	-
TGTGCCAGCAGTTTGAGAGCACCGGGACAGGGCTACATAAATAGCAATCAGCCCCAGCATTTT	CASSLRAPGQGYINSNQPQHF	TRBD1	TRBV27	TRBJ1-5	-
TGTGCCAGCAGCTTTGGGACAGGGCAAAATGAGCAGTACTTC	CASSFGTGQNEQYF	TRBD1	TRBV7-9	TRBJ2-7	-
TGCGCCAGCAGCCTGGCGGGGGTGGACACTGAAGCTTTCTTT	CASSLAGVDTEAFF	-	TRBV5-1	TRBJ1-1	-
TGTGCCAGCAGCGTAGGGGACAGCCTCCTCGGGGAGACCCAGTACTTC	CASSVGDSLLGETQYF	TRBD1	TRBV9	TRBJ2-5	-
TGTGCCGCCGGAGCCGATTTGAACACTGAAGCTTTCTTT	CAAGADLNTEAFF	-	TRBV10-3	TRBJ1-1	-
TGTGCCACAGAGATCGGGGGGCTTAGAGGCTACACCTTC	CATEIGGLRGYTF	-	TRBV15	TRBJ1-2	-
TGTGCCAGCAGTGTGACTAGCAGCTCCTACAATGAGCAGTTCTTC	CASSVTSSSYNEQFF	TRBD2	TRBV4-2	TRBJ2-1	-
TGTGCCACCAGCAGAGAACCAAGTACAGACTACGAGCAGTACTTC	CATSREPSTDYEQYF	-	TRBV15	TRBJ2-7	-
TGTGCCAGCAGTTTAGGGACAGGGGCGCAGGGCTACACCTTC	CASSLGTGAQGYTF	TRBD1	TRBV27	TRBJ1-2	once
TGTGCCAGCAGTTACGGCCAGGGCGACGGCTACACCTTC	CASSYGQGDGYTF	-	TRBV6-5	TRBJ1-2	-
TGCGCCAGCAGCCCCTACAGGGCGGACACTGAAGCTTTCTTT	CASSPYRADTEAFF	-	TRBV5-1	TRBJ1-1	-
TGTGCCAGCAGTGAGGTGGGTAGCTCCTACAATGAGCAGTTCTTC	CASSEVGSSYNEQFF	-	TRBV2	TRBJ2-1	-
TGCAGTGCCAGGGACTCCCGCGAGCAGTACTTC	CSARDSREQYF	-	TRBV20-1	TRBJ2-7	-
TGTGCCAGCAGTGGGACAGGGAAGGTGAATTCACCCCTCCACTTT	CASSGTGKVNSPLHF	TRBD1	TRBV2	TRBJ1-6	-
TGTGCCAGCAGCTTAGGAACAGGGGAGCTGAACACTGAAGCTTTCTTT	CASSLGTGELNTEAFF	TRBD1	TRBV11-2	TRBJ1-1	-